Following are 26 T cell receptor beta chains from one sample sequenced in a study of blood T cell repertoires in COVID-19. Assay: immunoSEQ multiplex PCR; the TCRdb copy retains only in-frame clones and omits some. The table records about 190,000 clones, about four fifths of them present only once. Input material: PBMCs or T cells enriched from blood (not recorded which). The receptors here all came from a woman aged 25 to 39 who had recovered from COVID-19.

The V gene is TRBV7-3, the J gene TRBJ1-2; weak D call: TRBD1 (5 bases). Per the germline V gene, CDR1 is SGHTA and CDR2 is FQGTGA. This CDR3 has 13 residues. The V end was cut by 5 bases, the J end by 8 bases, with 15 bases between. CDR3 sequence: CASSLEAGRGYTF. In DNA, the CDR3 is TGTGCCAGCAGCCTAGAGGCAGGGCGCGGCTACACCTTC.

The gene calls are TRBV5-6 and TRBJ2-3; weak D call: TRBD1 (5 bases). The germline V gene has CDR1 SGHDT and CDR2 YYEEEE. The V end was cut by 6 bases, the J end by 10 bases, with 18 bases between. This CDR3 comprises 13 residues. CDR3 loop: CASISPQVRAQYF. CDR3 coding DNA: TGTGCCAGCATCTCTCCACAGGTTAGGGCGCAGTATTTT.

The chain employs TRBV27 and TRBJ2-6; D might be TRBD1 (5 bases). The CDR3 extends over 16 amino acids. CDR1 and CDR2 (germline): MNHEY, SMNVEV (reference sequence). Trimming pared 5 bases from V and 0 bases from J, leaving 11 bases between. The CDR3 protein is CASSGAGISGANVLTF. CDR3 in DNA: TGTGCCAGCAGTGGAGCAGGGATCTCTGGGGCCAACGTCCTGACTTTC.

The chain joins TRBV5-1 to TRBJ1-1; TRBD1 might be the D (6 bases). V was shortened by 1 base and J by 4 bases, with 14 bases between the two germline ends. Germline lookup yields CDR1 SGHRS and CDR2 YFSETQ. The length of the CDR3 is 15 residues. The CDR3 region has the DNA TGCGCCAGCAGCTTGAGAGGGGGATTTGGCACTGAAGCTTTCTTT. It translates to CASSLRGGFGTEAFF.

The chain couples TRBV28 to TRBJ1-1; D unclear. Trimming removed 3 bases at V and 5 bases at J, with 10 bases between. The CDR3 runs 13 residues. The germline CDR1 and CDR2 sequences are MDHEN and SYDVKM. The CDR3 region is CASSFITGTEAFF. The CDR3 DNA sequence: TGTGCCAGCAGTTTCATTACGGGGACTGAAGCTTTCTTT.

V is TRBV5-1 and J is TRBJ1-1; a possible D gene is TRBD1 (5 bases). Germline V gene lookup returns CDR1 SGHRS and CDR2 YFSETQ. The CDR3 has 16 amino acids. The germline V and J ends were trimmed by 0 bases and 7 bases, with 19 bases remaining between them. The CDR3 spells CASSLAFGGLVSEAFF. The DNA for the CDR3 is TGCGCCAGCAGCTTGGCCTTCGGGGGTCTGGTTAGTGAAGCTTTCTTT.

This clone is a singleton in its sample. The rearrangement uses TRBV5-1 and TRBJ1-1; maybe TRBD1 (5 bases). The CDR3 is made up of 14 amino acids. Trimming removed 4 bases from V and 0 bases from J, with 10 bases in between. CDR1 is SGHRS and CDR2 is YFSETQ in the germline V gene. The DNA of the CDR3 is TGCGCCAGCAGCCGCACGACAGTGAACACTGAAGCTTTCTTT. Amino acids: CASSRTTVNTEAFF.

This clone was recorded once. The chain has TRBV28 and TRBJ1-5, with 7 bases that match TRBD1. V gave up 5 bases and J gave up 4 bases; unmatched junction bases: 5. From germline, CDR1 is MDHEN and CDR2 SYDVKM. This CDR3 comprises 14 residues. CDR3 bases: TGTGCCAGCAGTCTACCGGGACAGAATCAGCCCCAGCATTTT. As protein: CASSLPGQNQPQHF.

This clone was counted a few times. The chain employs TRBV5-4 and TRBJ1-5; unclear D gene. This CDR3 is 14 amino acids long. V lost 0 bases, J lost 0 bases, and 4 bases lay in between. The germline V gene encodes CDR1 SGHNT and CDR2 YYREEE (reference sequence). CDR3 bases: TGTGCCAGCAGCTTGGACGGTAGCAATCAGCCCCAGCATTTT. Its translation: CASSLDGSNQPQHF.

The V and J genes are TRBV24-1 and TRBJ2-3; D is possibly TRBD1 (5 bases). V was clipped by 3 bases and J by 1 base, with 13 bases between them. Germline CDR1 reads KGHDR; CDR2 reads SFDVKD. The CDR3 is 16 amino acids. The CDR3 DNA reads as TGTGCCACCAGTGATATTCAGGGTCCAGGCACAGATACGCAGTATTTT. This sequence encodes CATSDIQGPGTDTQYF.

The chain couples TRBV28 to TRBJ1-4, with D possibly matching TRBD1 (5 bases). The CDR3 has 15 residues. Germline V gene data show CDR1 as MDHEN and CDR2 as SYDVKM. The V end was cut by 3 bases, the J end by 3 bases, with 11 bases between. The CDR3 sequence: CASSFQGTPNEKLFF. DNA of the CDR3: TGTGCCAGCAGTTTCCAAGGGACTCCTAATGAAAAACTGTTTTTT.

The CDR3 nucleotides read TGTGCCACCAGCAGAGACCCGGGACTAGAGTACGAGCAGTACTTC. It translates to CATSRDPGLEYEQYF. The chain employs TRBV15 and TRBJ2-7; TRBD2 aligns across 8 bases. The CDR3 extends over 15 amino acids. V was clipped by 0 bases and J by 4 bases; unmatched bases: 5. From germline, CDR1 is LNHNV and CDR2 YYDKDF (reference sequence).

The rearrangement links TRBV20-1 to TRBJ1-5; 7 nucleotides match TRBD1. V trimming: 3 bases; J trimming: 0 bases; junction bases outside the gene matches: 11. Germline CDR1 and CDR2: DFQATT and SNEGSKA (reference sequence). The CDR3 totals 17 residues. The CDR3, as DNA: TGCAGTGCTAGTTCTTCAGGACAGGTCTATAGCAATCAGCCCCAGCATTTT. Amino acids: CSASSSGQVYSNQPQHF.

The chain has TRBV7-2 and TRBJ2-7, with 11 bases identical to TRBD2. The CDR3 totals 15 residues. V was clipped by 4 bases and J by 1 base; unmatched bases: 3. CDR1 SGHTA and CDR2 FQGNSA come from the germline V gene. This CDR3 is CASSYLAGGSYEQYF. Written as DNA, the CDR3 is TGTGCCAGCAGCTACCTAGCGGGAGGATCCTACGAGCAGTACTTC.

The chain couples TRBV10-1 to TRBJ1-1; no firm D call. The V end was cut by 3 bases, the J end by 1 base, with 6 bases between. Looked up from germline, CDR1 is WNHNN and CDR2 is SYGVQD (reference sequence). The CDR3 runs to 13 residues. The CDR3 protein is CASSEKQNTEAFF. The DNA of the CDR3 is TGCGCCAGCAGTGAAAAGCAGAACACTGAAGCTTTCTTT.

V gene TRBV7-9 combines with J gene TRBJ2-7; D remains unclear. The CDR3 length is 13 residues. CDR1 is SEHNR, CDR2 FQNEAQ, per germline (reference sequence). With 1 base removed from V and 4 bases from J, the gap between germline ends came to 8 bases. The CDR3: CASSLVPFYEQYV. The CDR3 bases are TGTGCCAGCAGCTTAGTCCCATTTTACGAGCAGTACGTC.

The V gene is TRBV19, the J gene TRBJ2-1; the D gene is possibly TRBD2 (6 bases). Germline CDR1 and CDR2: LNHDA and SQIVND (reference sequence). CDR3 size: 12 residues. The V gene lost 8 bases and the J gene lost 4 bases, with 9 bases spanning the gap. CDR3 in amino acids: CASSAGYNEQFF. The CDR3 DNA sequence: TGTGCCAGTTCGGCGGGATACAATGAGCAGTTCTTC.

This chain uses TRBV4-1 with TRBJ1-2, with D uncertain. The CDR3 length is 14 residues. The V gene's germline CDR1 is MGHRA and CDR2 YSYEKL. With 7 bases removed from V and 3 bases from J, the gap between germline ends came to 15 bases. The CDR3 DNA is TGCGCCAGCAAATTGACCGGAGTGGACTATGGCTACACCTTC. Translation gives CASKLTGVDYGYTF.

This sequence joins TRBV14 and TRBJ2-5; D remains unclear. The CDR3 consists of 14 residues. V dropped 4 bases and J dropped 5 bases, with 14 bases sitting between them. CDR1 and CDR2 (germline): SGHDN, FVKESK. This CDR3 reads CASSLSVRLETQYF. The CDR3, as DNA: TGTGCCAGCAGCCTATCTGTCCGGTTGGAGACCCAGTACTTC.

V gene TRBV7-2 combines with J gene TRBJ1-2; 7 positions match TRBD1. Trimming took 5 bases from V and 6 from J; bases not matched to a gene: 6. The CDR3 is 13 residues long. The germline V gene has CDR1 SGHTA and CDR2 FQGNSA. The CDR3 protein is CASSPRDSNGYTF. CDR3 in DNA: TGTGCCAGCAGCCCAAGGGACAGTAATGGCTACACCTTC. The complete variable domain, with remaining parts taken from reference TRBV7-2 and TRBJ1-2, reads GAGVSQSPSNKVTEKGKDVELRCDPISGHTALYWYRQSLGQGLEFLIYFQGNSAPDKSGLPSDRFSAERTGGSVSTLTIQRTQQEDSAVYLCASSPRDSNGYTFGSGTRLTVV.

The rearrangement uses TRBV7-9 and TRBJ1-1; a possible D gene is TRBD1 (6 bases). The CDR3 is 16 amino acids. With 3 bases removed from V and 0 bases from J, the gap between germline ends came to 14 bases. Germline values: CDR1 SEHNR, CDR2 FQNEAQ (reference sequence). The CDR3 nucleotides read TGTGCCAGCAGCTTCCCCTCCTACAGGGTGAACACTGAAGCTTTCTTT. As protein: CASSFPSYRVNTEAFF.

This chain connects TRBV9 to TRBJ1-2, with D tentatively TRBD1 (5 bases). This CDR3 is 16 amino acids long. Germline CDR1 reads SGDLS; CDR2 reads YYNGEE. V gave up 0 bases and J gave up 5 bases, with 17 bases separating them. The DNA of the CDR3 is TGTGCCAGCAGCGTAGGGGAAGACCGGGGGATGTATGGCTACACCTTC. Translating it yields CASSVGEDRGMYGYTF.

The chain uses TRBV7-4 and TRBJ1-5; the D gene is possibly TRBD1 (5 bases). CDR1 and CDR2 (germline): SGHVT, SQSDAQ. The CDR3 covers 16 residues. The ends were cut back, 4 bases at V and 1 base at J, with 14 bases in the middle. The CDR3 sequence: CASSSRWGVSNQPQHF. The CDR3 coding sequence is TGTGCCAGCAGCTCCCGGTGGGGGGTAAGCAATCAGCCCCAGCATTTT.

This sequence joins TRBV2 and TRBJ2-7; 10 bases align to TRBD1. Trimming cost V 4 bases and J 4 bases; bases outside gene matches: 7. The CDR3 sequence is 15 residues long. Per the germline V gene, CDR1 is SNHLY and CDR2 is FYNNEI. CDR3 sequence: CASSGIGTGVYEQYV. The CDR3 nucleotides are TGTGCCAGCAGTGGGATTGGGACAGGGGTTTACGAGCAGTACGTC.

The chain combines TRBV4-2 with TRBJ2-5, with unresolved D. The CDR3 spans 13 residues. The ends were cut back, 6 bases at V and 1 base at J, with 9 bases in the middle. Germline CDR1 and CDR2: LGHNA and YNFKEQ. The CDR3 sequence: CASRPGGQETQYF. The CDR3 DNA sequence: TGTGCCAGCAGGCCGGGTGGCCAAGAGACCCAGTACTTC.

V usage is TRBV7-8 and J usage is TRBJ2-1, with a tentative D call TRBD1 (6 bases). This CDR3 is built from 18 residues. Germline values: CDR1 SGHVS, CDR2 FQNEAQ. V was pared by 1 base and J by 7 bases, with 23 bases between. CDR3 in amino acids: CASSLVSVRGFLGNEQFF. In DNA form, the CDR3 reads TGTGCCAGCAGCTTAGTTTCAGTGAGGGGGTTCCTTGGGAATGAGCAGTTCTTC.